These T cell receptor beta chains were read from a single sample in a study of blood T cells in healthy people across ages. TCRdb re-analysed the 5' RACE reads in MiXCR, keeping a single row per CDR3 protein. The sample holds some 1.5 million distinct CDR3 sequences, 28% seen once. Specimen: blood. The receptors here all came from a young woman in good health. CDR3s include the opening cysteine and the closing phenylalanine or tryptophan. D genes are given only for firm matches. Clone size is given for some rows only: seen once, a few or many times, or a class if the clone is expanded.

abundance	d_gene	v_gene	j_gene	CDR3nt	CDR3aa
.	.	TRBV6-6	TRBJ2-2	TGTGCCGCCGATACGGCTAGGGGCGGCGGGGAGCTGTTTTTT	CAADTARGGGELFF
few	TRBD1	TRBV29-1	TRBJ2-3	TGCAGCGCCGCGGGCCGACAGGGTCCCACAGATACGCAGTATTTT	CSAAGRQGPTDTQYF
.	.	TRBV5-1	TRBJ2-1	TGCGCCAGCAGCTTGGTAAGGAGCTCCTACAATGAGCAGAACTTC	CASSLVRSSYNEQNF
many	TRBD1	TRBV29-1	TRBJ2-7	TGCAGCGTTTATATAAGGGACAGGGGTTCCTACGAGCAGTACTTC	CSVYIRDRGSYEQYF
few	.	TRBV5-1	TRBJ2-3	TGCGCCAGCAGCTCCGTAGCTTCTAGCACAGATACGCAGTATTTT	CASSSVASSTDTQYF
.	TRBD1	TRBV20-1	TRBJ2-3	TGCAGTGCCCCTATTGGGACAGGCACAGATACGCAGTATTTT	CSAPIGTGTDTQYF
few	TRBD2	TRBV3-1	TRBJ2-1	TGTGCCAGCAGCCAAAGGAATTCTAGGCTAGCGGGAGAATGCAATGAGCAGTTCTTC	CASSQRNSRLAGECNEQFF
.	TRBD1	TRBV11-2	TRBJ2-1	TGTGCCAGCAGCTTAGTGTCGGGACAGGGAGGTCGGAATGAGCAGTTCTTC	CASSLVSGQGGRNEQFF
.	TRBD1	TRBV20-1	TRBJ2-1	TGCAGTGCCCCAAGGACAGGGCCAAATGAGCAGTTCTTC	CSAPRTGPNEQFF
few	.	TRBV5-1	TRBJ2-5	TGCGCCAGCATTAAGGGGACCGCCAGGGAGACCCAGTACTTC	CASIKGTARETQYF
.	TRBD2	TRBV2	TRBJ2-5	TGTGCCAGCACCACAGCGGGGTTCCAAGAGACCCAGTACTTC	CASTTAGFQETQYF
few	.	TRBV18	TRBJ1-1	TGTGCCGGCTCTAGTGTGAGGACTGAAGCTTTCTTT	CAGSSVRTEAFF
many	TRBD1	TRBV7-2	TRBJ2-1	TGTGCCAGCAGCCTACACTACAGGGGGCAATCGAAGAATGAGCAGTTCTTC	CASSLHYRGQSKNEQFF
many	.	TRBV11-2	TRBJ2-1	TGTGCCAGCAGCGGAGCCAGGGCACCCGAGCAGTTCTTC	CASSGARAPEQFF
.	.	TRBV3-1	TRBJ2-5	TGTGCCAGCAGCCCCGGACTAGTGGGGGGCGGCTACCAAGAGACCCAGTACTTC	CASSPGLVGGGYQETQYF
.	TRBD1	TRBV7-6	TRBJ1-1	TGTGCCAGCAGCCCCGTGGTTGTGACAGGGATTGAAGCTTTCTTT	CASSPVVVTGIEAFF
many	TRBD1	TRBV29-1	TRBJ1-5	TGCAGCGTTCGAACAGGGGATCAGCCCCAGCATTTT	CSVRTGDQPQHF
.	.	TRBV5-5	TRBJ2-1	TGTGCCAGCAGCTTGGGGGACTTCCTCCTGAACAATGAGCAGTTCTTC	CASSLGDFLLNNEQFF
.	.	TRBV9	TRBJ2-7	TGTGCCAGCAGCCCCGTCGAGCGGTCAAGAGAGCAGTACTTC	CASSPVERSREQYF
few	TRBD1	TRBV30	TRBJ2-7	TGTACCTGGAGTGGTGACAGGGGCTACGAGCAGTACTTC	CTWSGDRGYEQYF
few	.	TRBV28	TRBJ1-4	TGTGCCAGCAGTTCTTTATCGGGGGCAACTAATGAAAAACTGTTTTTT	CASSSLSGATNEKLFF
once	TRBD2	TRBV10-2	TRBJ2-1	TGCGCCAGCACCAGAGGACTAGCGGGAATCTGGTTCTTC	CASTRGLAGIWFF
many	.	TRBV21-1	TRBJ2-7	TGTGCCAGCAGCATGGGGGCATACGAGCAGTACTTC	CASSMGAYEQYF
.	.	TRBV29-1	TRBJ2-1	TGCAGCGTAAGCGACATCGGAGCTTACAATGAGCAGTTCTTC	CSVSDIGAYNEQFF
.	.	TRBV6-6	TRBJ1-3	TGTGCCAGCCATAACCCCGGGGAGGTTCCCTCCGGAAACACCATATATTTT	CASHNPGEVPSGNTIYF
few	.	TRBV4-3	TRBJ1-6	TGCGCCAGCAACCAATCCGGGGACTCACCCCTCCACTTT	CASNQSGDSPLHF
few	TRBD1	TRBV7-9	TRBJ1-6	TGTGCCAGCAGCAAACAGGGGTCCTATAATTCACCCCTCCACTTT	CASSKQGSYNSPLHF
many	.	TRBV12-3/TRBV12-4	TRBJ1-4	TGTGCCAGCAGTTTAGCAGGGGATATAGGAAAACTGTTTTTT	CASSLAGDIGKLFF
many	TRBD2	TRBV7-2	TRBJ2-7	TGTGCCAGCAGCTTCGCTAGCGGGAGTTCCGAGCAGTACTTC	CASSFASGSSEQYF
.	TRBD2	TRBV5-1	TRBJ2-3	TGCGCCAGCAGCGAGCGGGGGGCCCGCACAGATACGCAGTATTTT	CASSERGARTDTQYF
many	TRBD2	TRBV7-6	TRBJ2-1	TGTGCCAGCAGCCCTAGGACTAGCGGGGTCGGGGGCGAGCAGTTCTTC	CASSPRTSGVGGEQFF